A single sample is the source of the 25 T cell receptor beta chains below, sequenced in a study of CD8 T cells in ankylosing spondylitis. One entry per CDR3 protein, called by TCRdb with MiXCR from the 5' RACE reads. The sample lists about 130,000 distinct CDR3 sequences; approximately 7.3% were seen once. The sequenced sample was blood, either unsorted or a sorted T cell fraction (not recorded which). The receptors were sampled from a female donor with ankylosing spondylitis or in good health (not recorded which).

This clonotype has at least ten counts. This rearrangement joins TRBV5-6 to TRBJ1-3, with D hard to call. Trimming removed 0 bases at V and 0 bases at J, with 4 bases between. This CDR3 is built from 14 residues. Germline CDR1 SGHDT, CDR2 YYEEEE. Here the CDR3 reads CASSLVPSGNTIYF. DNA of the CDR3: TGTGCCAGCAGCTTGGTGCCCTCTGGAAACACCATATATTTT.

This clonotype has ten or more counts. V usage is TRBV5-5 and J usage is TRBJ1-1; D is undetermined. Trimming removed 0 bases from V and 4 bases from J, with 10 bases in between. CDR3 size: 14 residues. Germline CDR1 reads SGHKS; CDR2 reads YYEKEE (reference sequence). The CDR3 loop is CASSLVGPVTEAFF. The CDR3 DNA reads as TGTGCCAGCAGCTTGGTAGGTCCGGTCACTGAAGCTTTCTTT. Full variable domain (outside the CDR3, taken from reference TRBV5-5 and TRBJ1-1): DAGVTQSPTHLIKTRGQQVTLRCSPISGHKSVSWYQQVLGQGPQFIFQYYEKEERGRGNFPDRFSARQFPNYSSELNVNALLLGDSALYLCASSLVGPVTEAFFGQGTRLTVV.

This clonotype has at least ten counts. The chain recombines TRBV24-1 with TRBJ2-3, with 7 bases that match TRBD1. Germline trimming cut 4 bases from V and 2 bases from J; bases unmatched to any gene: 8. Germline V gives CDR1 KGHDR, CDR2 SFDVKD. The CDR3 spans 16 residues. The CDR3 reads CATSDPRTGNTDTQYF. The DNA for the CDR3 is TGTGCCACCAGTGACCCTAGGACAGGAAACACAGATACGCAGTATTTT.

Concerning this clonotype: A much larger clone lies one base from this, so it may be a read error. The chain combines TRBV6-1 with TRBJ1-1; 8 nucleotides agree with TRBD1. This CDR3 has 14 residues. CDR1 and CDR2 (germline): MNHNS, SASEGT. Trimming at V came to 6 bases and at J to 4 bases, leaving 7 bases not matched to a gene. CDR3 sequence: CASRRQGTITEAFF. In DNA, the CDR3 is TGTGCCAGCAGGCGACAGGGGACGATCACTGAAGCTTTCTTT.

This clonotype showed up many times. The rearrangement links TRBV6-5 to TRBJ1-1, with D unclear. Deletions cut 0 bases from V and 4 bases from J, with 9 bases between. The CDR3 is made up of 14 amino acids. Germline V gene data show CDR1 as MNHEY and CDR2 as SVGAGI. The CDR3 reads CASSYSSPGTEAFF. The CDR3 nucleotides are TGTGCCAGCAGTTACTCTTCGCCGGGCACTGAAGCTTTCTTT.

This clonotype was recorded many times. The V gene is TRBV5-1, the J gene TRBJ2-6; D not resolved. Between the trimmed V and J ends, which lost 4 bases and 2 bases, there was a span of 10 bases. From germline, CDR1 is SGHRS and CDR2 YFSETQ. This CDR3 is built from 15 residues. The CDR3 nucleotides are TGCGCCAGCAGCCTCCCGCTTGCTGGGGCCAACGTCCTGACTTTC. Its translation: CASSLPLAGANVLTF.

This clonotype was counted at least ten times. The chain couples TRBV7-2 to TRBJ2-1; 9 positions agree with TRBD2. From germline, CDR1 is SGHTA and CDR2 FQGNSA. The CDR3 covers 16 residues. With V trimmed by 5 bases and J by 1 base, 6 bases remained unmatched. This CDR3 is CASSESGGQSYNEQFF. The DNA of the CDR3 is TGTGCCAGCAGCGAGAGCGGGGGGCAATCCTACAATGAGCAGTTCTTC.

This clonotype appeared many times. This chain uses TRBV4-2 with TRBJ2-3; D might be TRBD1 (6 bases). Germline V gene sequence: CDR1 LGHNA, CDR2 YNFKEQ. V was cut by 4 bases and J by 4 bases, with 15 bases left in between. This CDR3 is built from 15 residues. The CDR3 bases are TGTGCCAGCAGCCCCGGACAGTCTTCGCCAGATACGCAGTATTTT. Translated, it gives CASSPGQSSPDTQYF.

This clonotype was seen ten or more times. The J gene is TRBJ2-3, the V gene TRBV20-1; the D is unclear. Germline CDR1 DFQATT, CDR2 SNEGSKA (reference sequence). The CDR3 has 13 residues. Trimming removed 0 bases from V and 3 bases from J, with 7 bases in between. CDR3 sequence reads: CSARDPGTDTQYF. The CDR3, as DNA: TGCAGTGCTAGAGATCCAGGAACAGATACGCAGTATTTT.

To note about this clonotype: This may arise from a read error, as a much more abundant clone is one base away. J is TRBJ2-7 and V is TRBV6-5, with D hard to call. This CDR3 contains 12 residues. CDR1 MNHEY and CDR2 SVGAGI come from the germline V gene. CDR3 nucleotide sequence: TGTGCCGGCAGTTCTTCAATGTACGAGCAGTACTTC. This gives the protein CAGSSSMYEQYF.

This clonotype has at least ten counts. The chain employs TRBV13 and TRBJ1-1, with D possibly TRBD1 on 6 matching bases. The CDR3 consists of 16 residues. Germline values: CDR1 PRHDT, CDR2 FYEKMQ (reference sequence). The ends were cut back, 6 bases at V and 6 bases at J, with 23 bases in the middle. The CDR3 DNA follows: TGTGCCAGCAGTCACCTGACCGGACAGTACTTTCCTGAAGCTTTCTTT. Encoded protein: CASSHLTGQYFPEAFF.

This clonotype was counted at least ten times. The CDR3 region is CASSQRPLYEQYF. DNA for the CDR3: TGTGCCAGCAGCCAAAGGCCTCTTTACGAGCAGTACTTC. This sequence joins TRBV3-1 and TRBJ2-7; D gene unclear. CDR1 LGHDT and CDR2 YNNKEL come from the germline V gene (reference sequence). The CDR3 runs 13 residues. V was clipped by 2 bases and J by 4 bases, with 9 bases between them.

This clonotype was observed many times. The chain couples TRBV5-1 to TRBJ1-2; 7 bases map to TRBD1. Germline CDR1 and CDR2: SGHRS and YFSETQ. The CDR3 extends over 15 amino acids. Trimming took 4 bases from V and 0 from J; bases not matched to a gene: 6. CDR3 protein: CASSVQGRTNYGYTF. CDR3 in DNA: TGCGCCAGCAGCGTACAGGGGAGAACTAACTATGGCTACACCTTC.

This clonotype was recorded many times. J is TRBJ2-3 and V is TRBV20-1, with D perhaps being TRBD1 or TRBD2 (5 bases each). The ends were cut back, 0 bases at V and 2 bases at J, with 9 bases in the middle. CDR3 length: 14 residues. Germline assignment: CDR1 DFQATT and CDR2 SNEGSKA (reference sequence). CDR3 DNA sequence: TGCAGTGCTAGAGAGGGGACCAACACAGATACGCAGTATTTT. Amino acid sequence: CSAREGTNTDTQYF.

This clonotype was picked up many times. The chain carries TRBV6-6 and TRBJ1-1, with 10 bases aligning to TRBD1. CDR3 length equals 13 residues. Unmatched junction bases numbered 3, after V lost 8 bases and J lost 3 bases. The germline CDR1 and CDR2 sequences are MNHNY and SVGAGI (reference sequence). For the CDR3, the DNA is TGTGCCAGCCGTGGGACAGGGGACACTGAAGCTTTCTTT. Translation: CASRGTGDTEAFF.

In this sample, this clonotype turned up many times. V usage is TRBV6-2 or TRBV6-3 and J usage is TRBJ1-2; D remains unclear. CDR3 length equals 11 residues. The germline gives CDR1 MNHEY, CDR2 SVGEGT. V lost 7 bases, J lost 2 bases, and 5 bases lay in between. CDR3 nucleotides: TGTGCCAGCACCGACAACTATGGCTACACCTTC. It encodes CASTDNYGYTF.

CDR3 coding DNA: TGTGCCATCATTCTAGGCCCGGGTGTTTCGGAAGCTTTCTTT. As protein: CAIILGPGVSEAFF. The V and J genes are TRBV10-3 and TRBJ1-1, with D uncertain. The CDR3 extends over 14 amino acids. Germline assignment: CDR1 ENHRY and CDR2 SYGVKD. V lost 7 bases to trimming and J lost 8 bases, with 20 bases between them.

This clonotype was observed at least ten times. The V and J genes are TRBV5-1 and TRBJ2-3; no definite D call. V lost 0 bases and J lost 6, with 8 bases in between. The CDR3 length is 13 residues. CDR1 SGHRS and CDR2 YFSETQ come from the germline V gene. The CDR3 sequence: CASSLEGLDTQYF. As DNA, the CDR3 is TGCGCCAGCAGCTTGGAGGGTTTGGATACGCAGTATTTT.

V and J are TRBV6-5 and TRBJ1-5; the match to TRBD1 covers 8 bases. V shed 4 bases and J 4 bases; nucleotides not matched to a gene: 6. The length of the CDR3 is 15 residues. Germline CDR1 reads MNHEY; CDR2 reads SVGAGI. The CDR3 is CASSSLRTGNQPQHF. The CDR3 DNA sequence: TGTGCCAGCAGTTCTCTGAGGACAGGGAATCAGCCCCAGCATTTT.

The rearrangement joins TRBV4-3 to TRBJ2-3; 9 positions agree with TRBD2. There are 16 residues in the CDR3. V was pared by 0 bases and J by 4 bases, with 5 bases of the junction left unmatched. Germline V gene data show CDR1 as LGHNA and CDR2 as YSLEER. The CDR3 reads CASSQDVAGGADTQYF. The CDR3 bases are TGCGCCAGCAGCCAAGATGTCGCGGGGGGGGCAGATACGCAGTATTTT.

This chain links TRBV7-2 with TRBJ2-7; D is undetermined. Germline CDR1 is SGHTA and CDR2 is FQGNSA. This CDR3 spans 14 amino acids. With 3 bases removed from V and 2 bases from J, the gap between germline ends came to 11 bases. The CDR3 DNA follows: TGTGCCAGCAGCTTCCGGAACCGACCCTACGAGCAGTACTTC. This translates into CASSFRNRPYEQYF.

In this sample, this clonotype turned up many times. The gene calls are TRBV20-1 and TRBJ2-7; tentatively, D is TRBD1 (5 bases). The length of the CDR3 is 15 residues. V lost 3 bases and J 1 base, leaving 16 bases between the germline ends. The V gene's germline CDR1 is DFQATT and CDR2 SNEGSKA (reference sequence). This chain's CDR3 is CSARAEGVNSYEQYF. CDR3 DNA sequence: TGCAGTGCTAGGGCCGAAGGGGTGAATTCCTACGAGCAGTACTTC.

This clonotype came up many times. The V call is TRBV29-1, the J call TRBJ2-1, with 7 bases that match TRBD2. The CDR3 consists of 15 residues. CDR1 SQVTM and CDR2 ANQGSEA come from the germline V gene. The V gene end was trimmed by 5 bases and the J gene end by 7 bases; junction bases not matched to a gene: 14. As DNA, the CDR3 is TGCAGCGTTTCCCCTAGCTGGGGGGGTTTAAATGAGCAGTTCTTC. It translates to CSVSPSWGGLNEQFF.

Ten or more counts support this clonotype. The rearrangement uses TRBV25-1 and TRBJ2-3; 8 nucleotides align to TRBD1. Germline trimming cut 5 bases from V and 1 base from J; bases unmatched to any gene: 5. Germline V gene data show CDR1 as MGHDK and CDR2 as SYGVNS. The CDR3 length is 15 residues. The CDR3 coding sequence is TGTGCCAGCAGTCCTCGGACAGGGCGCACAGATACGCAGTATTTT. It codes for CASSPRTGRTDTQYF.

This clonotype was detected ten times or more. The chain joins TRBV6-2 or TRBV6-3 to TRBJ2-7, with D perhaps matching TRBD1 (6 bases). The CDR3 is 14 residues long. V lost 9 bases, J lost 2 bases, and 17 bases lay in between. Germline V gives CDR1 MNHEY, CDR2 SVGEGT. CDR3 DNA sequence: TGTGCCAGTCTACACCGGGACACCCCCTACGAGCAGTACTTC. This encodes CASLHRDTPYEQYF.